This TCR beta chain was identified in a study of shared clonotypes between healthy human individuals. Study as a whole: CD4 naive cells filled three plates per donor, CD4 memory three, CD8 naive two and CD8 memory one.

The CDR3 consists of 14 residues. Germline V gives CDR1 MDHEN, CDR2 SYDVKM. Trimming removed 8 bases from V and 7 bases from J; junction bases left unmatched: 10. Assay: immunoSEQ multiplex PCR; the TCRdb copy retains only in-frame clones and omits some. The sample lists hundreds of thousands of clones; around 97% were seen once. The TCR comes from a woman in her 30s in good health. The specimen was naive CD4+ T cells sorted from blood. Specified subset: CD45RA+ positively selected. This chain uses TRBV28 with TRBJ2-2; the match to TRBD1 covers 7 bases. The CDR3 DNA reads as TGTGCCAGCGGAACAGACAGGGACGGCGGGGAGCTGTTTTTT. As protein: CASGTDRDGGELFF.